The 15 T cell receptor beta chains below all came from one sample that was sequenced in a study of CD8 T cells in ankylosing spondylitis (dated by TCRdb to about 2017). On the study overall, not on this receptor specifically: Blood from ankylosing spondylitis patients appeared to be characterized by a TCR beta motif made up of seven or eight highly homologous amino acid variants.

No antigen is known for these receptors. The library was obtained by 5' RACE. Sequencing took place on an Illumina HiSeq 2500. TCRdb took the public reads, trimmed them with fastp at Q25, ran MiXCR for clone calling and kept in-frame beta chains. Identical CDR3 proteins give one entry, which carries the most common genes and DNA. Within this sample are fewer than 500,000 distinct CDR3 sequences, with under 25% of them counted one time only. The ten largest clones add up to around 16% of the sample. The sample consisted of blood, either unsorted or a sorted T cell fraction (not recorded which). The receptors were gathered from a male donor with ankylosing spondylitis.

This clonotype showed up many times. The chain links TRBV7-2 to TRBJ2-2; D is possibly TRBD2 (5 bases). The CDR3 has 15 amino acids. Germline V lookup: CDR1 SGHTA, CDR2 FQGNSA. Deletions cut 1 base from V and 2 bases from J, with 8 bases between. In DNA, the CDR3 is TGTGCCAGCAGCTTAGGAGGGCTCAACACCGGGGAGCTGTTTTTT. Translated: CASSLGGLNTGELFF.

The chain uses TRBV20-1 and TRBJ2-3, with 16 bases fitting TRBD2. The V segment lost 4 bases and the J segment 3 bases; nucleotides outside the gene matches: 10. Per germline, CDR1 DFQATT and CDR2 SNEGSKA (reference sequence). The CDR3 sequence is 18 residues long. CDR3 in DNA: TGCAGTGCTAAGTGGGGACTAGCGGGAGGGAAGGGGACAGATACGCAGTATTTT. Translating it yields CSAKWGLAGGKGTDTQYF.

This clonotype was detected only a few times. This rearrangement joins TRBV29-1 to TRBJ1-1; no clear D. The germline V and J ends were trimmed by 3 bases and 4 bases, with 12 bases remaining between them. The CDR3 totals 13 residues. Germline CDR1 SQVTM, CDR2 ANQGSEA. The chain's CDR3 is CSVDRQTATEAFF. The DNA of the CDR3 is TGCAGCGTTGATCGGCAAACGGCCACTGAAGCTTTCTTT.

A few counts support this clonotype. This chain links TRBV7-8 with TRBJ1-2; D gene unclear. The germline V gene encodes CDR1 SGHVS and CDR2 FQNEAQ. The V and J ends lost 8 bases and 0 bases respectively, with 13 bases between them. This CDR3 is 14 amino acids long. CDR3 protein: CASLPDGANYGYTF. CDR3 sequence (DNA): TGTGCCAGCTTACCCGACGGAGCTAACTATGGCTACACCTTC. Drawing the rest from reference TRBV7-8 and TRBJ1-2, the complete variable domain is GAGVSQSPRYKVAKRGQDVALRCDPISGHVSLFWYQQALGQGPEFLTYFQNEAQLDKSGLPSDRFFAERPEGSVSTLKIQRTQQEDSAVYLCASLPDGANYGYTFGSGTRLTVV.

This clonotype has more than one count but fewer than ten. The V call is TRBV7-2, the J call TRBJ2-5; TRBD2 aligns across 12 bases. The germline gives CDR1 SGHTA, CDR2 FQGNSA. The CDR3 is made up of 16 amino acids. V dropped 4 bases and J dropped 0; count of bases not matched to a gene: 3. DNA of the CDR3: TGTGCCAGCAGCTCCCGACTAGCGGGAGACCAAGAGACCCAGTACTTC. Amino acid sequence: CASSSRLAGDQETQYF.

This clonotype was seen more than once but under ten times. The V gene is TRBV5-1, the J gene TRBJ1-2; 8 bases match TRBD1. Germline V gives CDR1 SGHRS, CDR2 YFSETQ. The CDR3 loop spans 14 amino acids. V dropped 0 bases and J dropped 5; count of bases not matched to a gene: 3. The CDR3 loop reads CASSLVQGAYGYTF. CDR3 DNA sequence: TGCGCCAGCAGCTTGGTGCAGGGGGCATATGGCTACACCTTC. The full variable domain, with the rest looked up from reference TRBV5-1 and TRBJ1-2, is KAGVTQTPRYLIKTRGQQVTLSCSPISGHRSVSWYQQTPGQGLQFLFEYFSETQRNKGNFPGRFSGRQFSNSRSEMNVSTLELGDSALYLCASSLVQGAYGYTFGSGTRLTVV.

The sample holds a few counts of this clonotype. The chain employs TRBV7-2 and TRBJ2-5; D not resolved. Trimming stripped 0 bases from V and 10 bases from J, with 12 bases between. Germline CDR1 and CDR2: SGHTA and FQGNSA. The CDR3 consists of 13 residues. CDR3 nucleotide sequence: TGTGCCAGCAGCTTAGCAGACATGACGGTCCAGTACTTC. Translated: CASSLADMTVQYF.

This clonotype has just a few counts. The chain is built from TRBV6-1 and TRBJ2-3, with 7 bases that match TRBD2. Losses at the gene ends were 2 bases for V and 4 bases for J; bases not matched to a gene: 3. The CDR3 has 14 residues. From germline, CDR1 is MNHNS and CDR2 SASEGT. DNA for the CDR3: TGTGCCAGCAGTGAACTAGCGGTAGCAGATACGCAGTATTTT. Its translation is CASSELAVADTQYF.

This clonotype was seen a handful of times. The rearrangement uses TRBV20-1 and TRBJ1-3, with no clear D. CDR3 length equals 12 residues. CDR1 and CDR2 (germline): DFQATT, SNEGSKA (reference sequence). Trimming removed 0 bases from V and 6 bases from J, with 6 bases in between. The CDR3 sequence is CSAREHANTIYF. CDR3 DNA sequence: TGCAGTGCTAGAGAACACGCAAACACCATATATTTT.

CDR3 nucleotide sequence: TGTGCTAGTGGGCAACAGGGGTTCACAGATACGCAGTATTTT. Protein: CASGQQGFTDTQYF. The chain is built from TRBV12-5 and TRBJ2-3; 7 positions match TRBD1. V lost 6 bases and J lost 2; bases outside the gene matches: 5. Germline CDR1 is LGHNT and CDR2 is FRNRAP. The CDR3 spans 14 residues.

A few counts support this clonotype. CDR3: CASSREAGVNEKLFF. As DNA, the CDR3 is TGTGCCAGCAGCAGAGAGGCAGGAGTTAATGAAAAACTGTTTTTT. J is TRBJ1-4 and V is TRBV7-8; D unclear. CDR1 is SGHVS, CDR2 FQNEAQ, per germline. The CDR3 has 15 residues. V was trimmed by 5 bases and J by 4 bases, leaving 14 bases between them.

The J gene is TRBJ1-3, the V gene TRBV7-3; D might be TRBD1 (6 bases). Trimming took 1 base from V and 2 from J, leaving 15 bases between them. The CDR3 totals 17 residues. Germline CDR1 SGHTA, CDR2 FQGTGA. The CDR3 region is CASSLNAGALTGNTIYF. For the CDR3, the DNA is TGTGCCAGCAGCTTAAACGCAGGGGCGCTGACTGGAAACACCATATATTTT.

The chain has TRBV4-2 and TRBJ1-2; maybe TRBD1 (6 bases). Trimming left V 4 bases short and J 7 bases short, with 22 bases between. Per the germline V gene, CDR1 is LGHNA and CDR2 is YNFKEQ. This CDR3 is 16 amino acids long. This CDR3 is CASSPPANRDGSGYTF. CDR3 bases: TGTGCCAGCAGCCCTCCTGCGAACAGGGACGGGTCTGGCTACACCTTC.

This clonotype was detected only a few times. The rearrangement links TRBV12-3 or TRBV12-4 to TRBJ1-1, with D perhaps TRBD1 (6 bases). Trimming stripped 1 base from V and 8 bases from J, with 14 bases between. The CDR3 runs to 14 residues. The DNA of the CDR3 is TGTGCCAGCAGTTTAGGAGTGAGGACAGCCGAAGCTTTCTTT. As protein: CASSLGVRTAEAFF.

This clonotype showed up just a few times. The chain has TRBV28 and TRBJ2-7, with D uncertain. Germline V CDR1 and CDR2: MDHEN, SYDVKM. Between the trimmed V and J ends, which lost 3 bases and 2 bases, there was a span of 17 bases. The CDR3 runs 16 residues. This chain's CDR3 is CASSLGRARRTYEQYF. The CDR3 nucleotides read TGTGCCAGCAGTTTGGGAAGAGCACGGCGTACCTACGAGCAGTACTTC.